The T cell receptor (beta chain) under discussion was sequenced for a study of monozygotic twins with inflammatory bowel disease. Following a re-call of the 5' RACE reads, TCRdb has one entry per CDR3 protein and lacks DNA. The sample table includes just over 300,000 distinct CDR3 sequences. The CDR3 runs 12 residues. CDR1 is SNHLY, CDR2 FYNNEI, per germline. Material for sequencing was blood. The V call is TRBV2, the J call TRBJ2-7; the D call of TRBD2 rests on TCRdb alone, since no DNA is present to check it. This TCR derives from a human donor with ulcerative colitis or Crohn's disease, or a healthy co-twin of an affected twin (not recorded which). The CDR3 region is CASRLGTYEQYF.